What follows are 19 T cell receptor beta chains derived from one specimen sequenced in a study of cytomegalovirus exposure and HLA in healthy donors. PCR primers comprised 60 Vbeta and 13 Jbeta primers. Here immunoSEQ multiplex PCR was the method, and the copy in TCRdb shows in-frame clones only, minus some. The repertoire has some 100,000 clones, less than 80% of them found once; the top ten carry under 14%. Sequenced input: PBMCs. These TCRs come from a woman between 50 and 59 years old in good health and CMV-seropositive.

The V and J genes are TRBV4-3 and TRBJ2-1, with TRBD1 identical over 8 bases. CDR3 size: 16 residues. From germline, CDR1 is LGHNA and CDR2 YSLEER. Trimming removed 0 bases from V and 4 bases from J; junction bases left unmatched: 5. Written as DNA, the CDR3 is TGCGCCAGCAGCCAAGATCAGGGGGCAAGGTACAATGAGCAGTTCTTC. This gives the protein CASSQDQGARYNEQFF.

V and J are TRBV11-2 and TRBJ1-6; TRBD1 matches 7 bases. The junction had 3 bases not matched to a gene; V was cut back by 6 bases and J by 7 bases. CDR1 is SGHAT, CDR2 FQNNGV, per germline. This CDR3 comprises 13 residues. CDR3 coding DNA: TGTGCCAGCAGGACAGGGCCAAATTCACCCCTCCACTTT. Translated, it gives CASRTGPNSPLHF.

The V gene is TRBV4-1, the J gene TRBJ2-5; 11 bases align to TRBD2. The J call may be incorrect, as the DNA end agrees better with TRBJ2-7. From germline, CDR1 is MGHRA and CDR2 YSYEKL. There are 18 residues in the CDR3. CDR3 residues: CASSQVISGGAGSYEQYF. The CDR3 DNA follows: TGCGCCAGCAGCCAAGTGATTAGCGGGGGGGCGGGCTCCTACGAGCAGTACTTC.

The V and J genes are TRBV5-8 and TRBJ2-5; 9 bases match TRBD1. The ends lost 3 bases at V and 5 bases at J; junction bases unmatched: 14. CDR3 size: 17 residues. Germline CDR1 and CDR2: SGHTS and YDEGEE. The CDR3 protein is CASSWRGRGQGWETQYF. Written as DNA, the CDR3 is TGTGCCAGCAGCTGGAGGGGACGGGGACAGGGATGGGAGACCCAGTACTTC.

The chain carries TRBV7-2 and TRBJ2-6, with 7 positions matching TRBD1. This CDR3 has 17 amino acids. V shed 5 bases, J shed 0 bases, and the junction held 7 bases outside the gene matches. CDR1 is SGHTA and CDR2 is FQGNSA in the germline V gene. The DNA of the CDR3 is TGTGCCAGCAGCAGGGGGACAGAGAACTCTGGGGCCAACGTCCTGACTTTC. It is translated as CASSRGTENSGANVLTF.

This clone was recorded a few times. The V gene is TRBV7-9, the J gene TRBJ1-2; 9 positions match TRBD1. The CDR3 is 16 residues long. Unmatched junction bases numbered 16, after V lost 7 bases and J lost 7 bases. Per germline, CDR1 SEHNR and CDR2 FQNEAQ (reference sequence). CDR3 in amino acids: CASTGSTGGGGGGYTF. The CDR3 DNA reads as TGTGCCAGCACCGGATCCACAGGGGGCGGAGGGGGTGGCTACACCTTC.

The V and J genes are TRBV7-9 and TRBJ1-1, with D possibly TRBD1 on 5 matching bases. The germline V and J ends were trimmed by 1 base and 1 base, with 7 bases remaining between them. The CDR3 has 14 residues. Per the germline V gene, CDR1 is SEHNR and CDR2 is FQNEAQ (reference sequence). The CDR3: CASSLGGGNTEAFF. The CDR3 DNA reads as TGTGCCAGCAGCTTAGGCGGGGGGAACACTGAAGCTTTCTTT.

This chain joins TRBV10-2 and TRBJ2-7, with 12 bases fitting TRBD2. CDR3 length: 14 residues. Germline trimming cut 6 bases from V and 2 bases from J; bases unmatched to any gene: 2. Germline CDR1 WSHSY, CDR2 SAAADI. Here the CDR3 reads CASSGLAGTYEQYF. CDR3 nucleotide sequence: TGCGCCAGCAGCGGACTAGCGGGAACCTACGAGCAGTACTTC.

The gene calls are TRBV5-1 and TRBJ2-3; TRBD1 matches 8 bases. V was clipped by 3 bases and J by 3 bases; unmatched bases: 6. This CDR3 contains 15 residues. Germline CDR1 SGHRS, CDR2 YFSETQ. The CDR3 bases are TGCGCCAGCAGCTCGATCCAGGGGGCGACAGATACGCAGTATTTT. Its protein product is CASSSIQGATDTQYF.

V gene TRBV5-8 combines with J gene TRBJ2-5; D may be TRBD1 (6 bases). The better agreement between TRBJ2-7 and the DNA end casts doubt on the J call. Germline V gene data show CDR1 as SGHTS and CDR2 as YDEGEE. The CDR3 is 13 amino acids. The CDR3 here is CASSPDRTYEQYF. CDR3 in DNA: TGTGCCAGCAGTCCGGACAGAACCTACGAGCAGTACTTC.

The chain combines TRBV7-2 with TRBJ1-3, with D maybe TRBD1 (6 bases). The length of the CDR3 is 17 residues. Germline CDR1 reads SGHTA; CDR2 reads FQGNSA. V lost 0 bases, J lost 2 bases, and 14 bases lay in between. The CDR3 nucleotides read TGTGCCAGCAGCTTAGCGATAGGGGGTCTGGCTGGAAACACCATATATTTT. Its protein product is CASSLAIGGLAGNTIYF.

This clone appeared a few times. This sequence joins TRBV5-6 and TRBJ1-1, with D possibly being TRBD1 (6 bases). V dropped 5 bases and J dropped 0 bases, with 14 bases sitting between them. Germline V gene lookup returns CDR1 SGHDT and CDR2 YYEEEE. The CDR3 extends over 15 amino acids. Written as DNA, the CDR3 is TGTGCCAGCAGAAGACGGACAGTATTGAACACTGAAGCTTTCTTT. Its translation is CASRRRTVLNTEAFF.

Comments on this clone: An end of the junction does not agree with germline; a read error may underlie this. The CDR3 coding sequence is TGTTCCAGCAGCATCAGGGACTTTCCCCAGCATTTT. This gives the protein CSSSIRDFPQHF. This chain links TRBV7-9 with TRBJ1-5; weak D call: TRBD1 (5 bases). Germline V gene sequence: CDR1 SEHNR, CDR2 FQNEAQ (reference sequence). This CDR3 spans 12 amino acids.

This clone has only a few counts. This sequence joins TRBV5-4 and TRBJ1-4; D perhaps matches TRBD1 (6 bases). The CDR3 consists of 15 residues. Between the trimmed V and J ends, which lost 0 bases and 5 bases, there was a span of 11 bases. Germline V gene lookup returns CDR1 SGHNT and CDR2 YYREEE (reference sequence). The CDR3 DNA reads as TGTGCCAGCAGCTTGGCCGGGACACGAAATGAAAAACTGTTTTTT. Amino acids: CASSLAGTRNEKLFF. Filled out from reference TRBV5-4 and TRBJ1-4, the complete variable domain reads ETGVTQSPTHLIKTRGQQVTLRCSSQSGHNTVSWYQQALGQGPQFIFQYYREEENGRGNFPPRFSGLQFPNYSSELNVNALELDDSALYLCASSLAGTRNEKLFFGSGTQLSVL.

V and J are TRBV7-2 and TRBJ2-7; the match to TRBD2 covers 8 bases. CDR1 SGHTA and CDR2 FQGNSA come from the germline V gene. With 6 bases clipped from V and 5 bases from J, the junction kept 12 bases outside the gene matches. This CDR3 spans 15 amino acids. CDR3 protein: CASSLQSGSGDEQYF. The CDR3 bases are TGTGCCAGCAGTCTACAGAGCGGGAGTGGAGACGAGCAGTACTTC.

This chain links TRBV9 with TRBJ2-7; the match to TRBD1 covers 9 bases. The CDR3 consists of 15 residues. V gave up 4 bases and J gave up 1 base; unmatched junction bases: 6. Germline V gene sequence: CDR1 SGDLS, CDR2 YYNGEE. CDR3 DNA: TGTGCCAGCAGCCCAGTGGGGACAGGGTCCTACGAGCAGTACTTC. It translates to CASSPVGTGSYEQYF.

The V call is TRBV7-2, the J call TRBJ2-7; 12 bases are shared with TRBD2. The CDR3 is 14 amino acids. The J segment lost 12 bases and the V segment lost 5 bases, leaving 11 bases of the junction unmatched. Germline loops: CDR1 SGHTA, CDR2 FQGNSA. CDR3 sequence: CASSTWTSGDLPYF. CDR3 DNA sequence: TGTGCCAGCAGCACTTGGACTAGCGGGGATCTTCCGTACTTC.

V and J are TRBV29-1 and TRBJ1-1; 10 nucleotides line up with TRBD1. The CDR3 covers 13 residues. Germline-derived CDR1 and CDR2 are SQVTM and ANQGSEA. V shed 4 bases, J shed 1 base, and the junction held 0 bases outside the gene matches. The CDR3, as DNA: TGCAGCGTTGGACAGGGGGCGAACACTGAAGCTTTCTTT. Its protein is CSVGQGANTEAFF.

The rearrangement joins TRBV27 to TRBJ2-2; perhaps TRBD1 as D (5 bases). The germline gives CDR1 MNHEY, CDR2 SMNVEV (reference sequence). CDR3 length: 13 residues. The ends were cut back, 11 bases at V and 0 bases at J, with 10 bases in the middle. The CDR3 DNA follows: TGTGCCGGACAAGACGCGAACACCGGGGAGCTGTTTTTT. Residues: CAGQDANTGELFF.